The 21 T cell receptor beta chains in this list originate from one sample, sequenced in a study of T cells in Graves' hyperthyroidism and ophthalmopathy. The investigators amplified TCR beta CDR3 regions from RNA transcripts. When the TCR CDR3 underwent first-round RT-PCR, the HTBI primer set was used. TCRdb redid the calling of the multiplex PCR reads with MiXCR, one entry per CDR3 protein. The sample lists 350,000 to 400,000 distinct CDR3 sequences, 18% occurring once. The material sequenced was blood. The receptors derive from a man between 18 and 35 years old with Graves' ophthalmopathy.

In its sample, this clonotype was seen a few times. This chain uses TRBV5-1 with TRBJ2-5, with 8 bases lining up with TRBD2. This CDR3 has 16 amino acids. J gave up 2 bases and V 1 base, and 7 bases lay outside the gene matches. Germline values: CDR1 SGHRS, CDR2 YFSETQ. Here the CDR3 reads CASSLTAGVTQETQYF. CDR3 in DNA: TGCGCCAGCAGCTTGACAGCGGGGGTTACACAAGAGACCCAGTACTTC.

The rearrangement links TRBV2 to TRBJ2-3, with 12 bases that match TRBD2. Germline-derived CDR1 and CDR2 are SNHLY and FYNNEI. V shed 11 bases and J 4 bases; nucleotides not matched to a gene: 10. The CDR3 is 15 amino acids. CDR3 coding DNA: TGTGCCCACTCGGCTAGCGGGGGGGGGGCAGATACGCAGTATTTT. It specifies CAHSASGGGADTQYF.

As for this clonotype: Just one base apart from a much larger clone, this may be a read error. CDR3 sequence: CSVEGSGGDRETQYF. The CDR3 nucleotides read TGCAGCGTTGAGGGGAGCGGGGGGGACCGAGAGACCCAGTACTTC. This chain uses TRBV29-1 with TRBJ2-5; 10 bases line up with TRBD2. Germline loops: CDR1 SQVTM, CDR2 ANQGSEA. CDR3 length: 15 amino acids. The trim removed 3 bases at V and 4 bases at J, leaving 8 bases unmatched.

The chain is built from TRBV19 and TRBJ1-2; D is perhaps TRBD1 (5 bases). Germline V gene lookup returns CDR1 LNHDA and CDR2 SQIVND (reference sequence). The CDR3 spans 15 residues. Trimming cost V 5 bases and J 2 bases, with 15 bases left between them. The CDR3 reads CASSEDTYGNYGYTF. In DNA form, the CDR3 reads TGTGCCAGTAGTGAGGACACCTATGGGAACTATGGCTACACCTTC. The whole variable domain, remainder taken from reference TRBV19 and TRBJ1-2, is DGGITQSPKYLFRKEGQNVTLSCEQNLNHDAMYWYRQDPGQGLRLIYYSQIVNDFQKGDIAEGYSVSREKKESFPLTVTSAQKNPTAFYLCASSEDTYGNYGYTFGSGTRLTVV.

In this sample, this clonotype turned up many times. The V gene is TRBV2, the J gene TRBJ1-2; the match to TRBD1 covers 11 bases. The V gene's germline CDR1 is SNHLY and CDR2 FYNNEI. V trimming: 3 bases; J trimming: 5 bases; junction bases outside the gene matches: 11. The CDR3 covers 17 residues. The CDR3 nucleotides read TGTGCCAGCAGTGACGAGAACATGGACAGGGGGCATTATGGCTACACCTTC. Protein product: CASSDENMDRGHYGYTF.

In this sample, this clonotype turned up many times. The chain is built from TRBV5-1 and TRBJ2-2; 9 bases match TRBD1. V lost 4 bases and J lost 3; bases outside the gene matches: 19. The germline V gene encodes CDR1 SGHRS and CDR2 YFSETQ. The CDR3 extends over 20 amino acids. Here the CDR3 DNA reads TGCGCCAGCAGCCAGATAACCTCTAGAACAGGGGGCGCGTACACCGGGGAGCTGTTTTTT. It specifies CASSQITSRTGGAYTGELFF. Full variable domain (rest looked up from reference TRBV5-1 and TRBJ2-2): KAGVTQTPRYLIKTRGQQVTLSCSPISGHRSVSWYQQTPGQGLQFLFEYFSETQRNKGNFPGRFSGRQFSNSRSEMNVSTLELGDSALYLCASSQITSRTGGAYTGELFFGEGSRLTVL.

V usage is TRBV28 and J usage is TRBJ1-1; D is undetermined. With 8 bases removed from V and 2 bases from J, the gap between germline ends came to 21 bases. Germline values: CDR1 MDHEN, CDR2 SYDVKM. The CDR3 is 16 residues long. CDR3 nucleotide sequence: TGTGCCAGCGGATGGACGGGTGTGGGTTTTAACACTGAAGCTTTCTTT. Its translation: CASGWTGVGFNTEAFF.

Ten or more counts support this clonotype. V and J are TRBV7-3 and TRBJ1-1; D perhaps matches TRBD1 (5 bases). This CDR3 is 15 amino acids long. The V and J ends lost 3 bases and 3 bases respectively, with 14 bases between them. Germline CDR1 is SGHTA and CDR2 is FQGTGA. For the CDR3, the DNA is TGTGCCAGCAGCTTGACCCGACAGCCCCACACTGAAGCTTTCTTT. It specifies CASSLTRQPHTEAFF.

This clonotype was counted ten times or more. J is TRBJ2-5 and V is TRBV6-1, with D perhaps assigned TRBD1 or TRBD2 (5 bases each). The germline V gene has CDR1 MNHNS and CDR2 SASEGT. There are 15 residues in the CDR3. Between the trimmed V and J ends, which lost 6 bases and 0 bases, there was a span of 14 bases. CDR3 bases: TGTGCCAGCAGCCCGCCTGGGGACGACCAAGAGACCCAGTACTTC. Amino acid sequence: CASSPPGDDQETQYF.

This clonotype was recorded many times. The chain uses TRBV2 and TRBJ2-7; TRBD1 aligns across 9 bases. The J segment lost 6 bases and the V segment lost 10 bases, leaving 10 bases of the junction unmatched. CDR1 is SNHLY, CDR2 FYNNEI, per germline. CDR3 length: 13 residues. The CDR3 is CATRSQGAGEQYF. CDR3 nucleotides: TGTGCCACCCGATCACAGGGGGCGGGCGAGCAGTACTTC.

Notes on this clonotype: A much larger clone lies one base from this, so it may be a read error. J is TRBJ1-5 and V is TRBV9; D gene unclear. CDR3 length: 15 residues. In germline, CDR1 is SGDLS, CDR2 YYNGEE. The V end was cut by 2 bases, the J end by 2 bases, with 11 bases between. For the CDR3, the DNA is TGTGCCAGCAGCGTTGAAGAGAATGGCAATCAGCCCCAGCATTTT. This gives the protein CASSVEENGNQPQHF.

Only a few counts were recorded for this clonotype. The rearrangement uses TRBV6-2 or TRBV6-3 and TRBJ2-1, with 10 bases identical to TRBD2. Unmatched junction bases numbered 3, after V lost 8 bases and J lost 5 bases. CDR1 MNHEY and CDR2 SVGEGT come from the germline V gene. The CDR3 sequence is 13 residues long. CDR3 DNA: TGTGCCAGCGGAGCGGGGGGGAACAATGAGCAGTTCTTC. Protein sequence: CASGAGGNNEQFF.

V gene TRBV2 combines with J gene TRBJ2-1; 7 bases are shared with TRBD1. V shed 4 bases and J 5 bases; nucleotides not matched to a gene: 8. Germline CDR1 is SNHLY and CDR2 is FYNNEI. The CDR3 has 15 amino acids. The CDR3 bases are TGTGCCAGCAGTGGGGGACAGATATTCCACAATGAGCAGTTCTTC. It is translated as CASSGGQIFHNEQFF.

As regards this clonotype: The CDR3 ends on some other residue instead of the conserved phenylalanine or tryptophan, so this is likely a read error. The chain is built from TRBV27 and TRBJ2-7, with a possible D match to TRBD1 (6 bases). The CDR3 totals 14 residues. The ends were cut back, 6 bases at V and 1 base at J, with 13 bases in the middle. Germline V gene sequence: CDR1 MNHEY, CDR2 SMNVEV (reference sequence). The CDR3: CASSPRGLSYEQYL. For the CDR3, the DNA is TGTGCCAGCAGCCCTAGGGGGTTGTCCTACGAGCAGTACCTC.

This clonotype has ten or more counts. The V call is TRBV6-5, the J call TRBJ1-1; D is perhaps TRBD1 (6 bases). There are 17 residues in the CDR3. V lost 2 bases to trimming and J lost 0 bases, with 16 bases between them. In germline, CDR1 is MNHEY, CDR2 SVGAGI. CDR3 DNA sequence: TGTGCCAGCAGTTACATGGCTCTTGGGGGCATGAACACTGAAGCTTTCTTT. Its protein is CASSYMALGGMNTEAFF.

This clonotype was observed at least ten times. The chain uses TRBV12-3 or TRBV12-4 and TRBJ2-3; a weak D match, TRBD2 (5 bases). The CDR3 length is 12 residues. V lost 5 bases to trimming and J lost 6 bases, with 9 bases between them. CDR3 sequence: CASSPRRDTQYF. Here the CDR3 DNA reads TGTGCCAGCAGTCCCAGGAGGGATACGCAGTATTTT.

In its sample, this clonotype was seen a few times. This chain joins TRBV10-1 and TRBJ1-1; D not certain. CDR1 WNHNN and CDR2 SYGVQD come from the germline V gene (reference sequence). CDR3 length equals 13 residues. With 3 bases removed from V and 1 base from J, the gap between germline ends came to 6 bases. The DNA of the CDR3 is TGCGCCAGCAGTGAACGACCGAACACTGAAGCTTTCTTT. Translation gives CASSERPNTEAFF.

The chain is built from TRBV6-1 and TRBJ2-1; the D is unclear. Germline V CDR1 and CDR2: MNHNS, SASEGT. The CDR3 spans 11 residues. CDR3 bases: TGTGGAGTGGAACGGGCGAATGAGCAGTTCTTC. The encoded protein is CGVERANEQFF.

This clonotype showed up many times. The chain links TRBV6-5 to TRBJ1-5; 11 bases fit TRBD1. The CDR3 runs to 16 residues. The V and J ends lost 2 bases and 5 bases, in that order; junction bases with no gene match: 5. The germline CDR1 and CDR2 sequences are MNHEY and SVGAGI. CDR3 nucleotide sequence: TGTGCCAGCAGTTACCGGAGGACAGGGGGCGATCAGCCCCAGCATTTT. Amino acid sequence: CASSYRRTGGDQPQHF.

This clonotype was seen repeatedly, ten times or more. This chain links TRBV2 with TRBJ2-5; TRBD2 might be the D (6 bases). This CDR3 region has 14 residues. The V gene lost 6 bases and the J gene lost 5 bases, with 16 bases spanning the gap. Germline V gene sequence: CDR1 SNHLY, CDR2 FYNNEI. The CDR3 DNA is TGTGCCAGCAGCGGGACGGGAAGCGGGGAGACCCAGTACTTC. Protein sequence: CASSGTGSGETQYF.

This clonotype came up many times. V gene TRBV3-1 combines with J gene TRBJ1-2, with 10 bases aligning to TRBD1. The CDR3 loop spans 16 amino acids. Looked up from germline, CDR1 is LGHDT and CDR2 is YNNKEL (reference sequence). The J segment lost 7 bases and the V segment lost 3 bases, leaving 11 bases of the junction unmatched. CDR3 nucleotides: TGTGCCAGCAGCCATCGCGCTGGGACAGGGGAGGGTGGCTACACCTTC. This sequence encodes CASSHRAGTGEGGYTF. Variable domain in full (rest from reference TRBV3-1 and TRBJ1-2): DTAVSQTPKYLVTQMGNDKSIKCEQNLGHDTMYWYKQDSKKFLKIMFSYNNKELIINETVPNRFSPKSPDKAHLNLHINSLELGDSAVYFCASSHRAGTGEGGYTFGSGTRLTVV.